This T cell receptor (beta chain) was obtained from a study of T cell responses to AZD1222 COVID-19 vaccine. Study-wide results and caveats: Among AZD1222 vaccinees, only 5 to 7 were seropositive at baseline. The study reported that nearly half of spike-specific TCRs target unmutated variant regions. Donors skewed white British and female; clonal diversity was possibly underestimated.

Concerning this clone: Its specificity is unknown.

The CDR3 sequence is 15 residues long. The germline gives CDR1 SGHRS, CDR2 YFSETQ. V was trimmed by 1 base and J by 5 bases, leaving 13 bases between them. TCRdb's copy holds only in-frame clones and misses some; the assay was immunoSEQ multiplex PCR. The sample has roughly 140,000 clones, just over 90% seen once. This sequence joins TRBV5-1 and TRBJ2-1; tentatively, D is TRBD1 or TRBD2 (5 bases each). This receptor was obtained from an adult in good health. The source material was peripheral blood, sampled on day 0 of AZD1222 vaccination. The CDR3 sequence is CASSLRGPGDNEQFF. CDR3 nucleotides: TGCGCCAGCAGCTTGAGGGGACCAGGCGACAATGAGCAGTTCTTC.